The clone carrying this TCR beta chain was seen a few times. What it binds is unknown. The data are from a study of T cell repertoires in cytomegalovirus infection. The wider study: An indication of both CMV infection and matching HLA type came from public TCR beta signatures.

Regarding the study as a whole: Carriage of CMV together with the relevant HLA was identifiable through cumulative public TCR beta family frequency. HLA-C-restricted CMV clonotypes gave the most frequent clonotype in two of eight donors.

One entry per CDR3 protein results from TCRdb running MiXCR on the reads. The table shows roughly 760,000 distinct CDR3 sequences, with about a third occurring only once. This CDR3 spans 13 amino acids. V shed 2 bases, J shed 7 bases, and the junction held 3 bases outside the gene matches. Germline values: CDR1 SGHTA, CDR2 FQGTGA. Sequences were obtained from PBMCs. The chain joins TRBV7-3 to TRBJ2-5; 8 positions match TRBD2. This receptor was identified in a human donor in good health (CMV status not recorded). Some clones in this sample may be carry-over from other donors' samples. CDR3 sequence (DNA): TGTGCCAGCAGCTTAGTTCGGGAGGGGACCCAGTACTTC. Translation: CASSLVREGTQYF. The entire variable domain, with the rest obtained from reference TRBV7-3 and TRBJ2-5, is as follows: GAGVSQTPSNKVTEKGKYVELRCDPISGHTALYWYRQSLGQGPEFLIYFQGTGAADDSGLPNDRFFAVRPEGSVSTLKIQRTERGDSAVYLCASSLVREGTQYFGPGTRLLVL.